The 8 T cell receptor beta chains reported below all come from one sample, sequenced in a study of a mutant IDH1 vaccine in newly diagnosed glioma. No antigen has been assigned to these receptors. Time point here: week 23, last vaccination. Each dose of the vaccine consisted of 300 ug of mutant IDH1 20-mer peptide, with topical imiquimod. The table came from immunoSEQ multiplex PCR; TCRdb's copy has only in-frame clones and leaves some out. Here the sample spans fewer than 45,000 clones, over 70% being singletons. This material consisted of PBMCs, taken from a glioma patient whose treatment included an IDH1 peptide vaccine. These receptors originate from a middle-aged woman with glioma. Some clones in this sample may be carry-over from other donors' samples.

The chain employs TRBV27 and TRBJ2-7; D unclear. Per germline, CDR1 MNHEY and CDR2 SMNVEV (reference sequence). The CDR3 has 13 residues. With 3 bases removed from V and 1 base from J, the gap between germline ends came to 7 bases. The CDR3 sequence: CASSFALSYEQYF. The CDR3 coding sequence is TGTGCCAGCAGTTTTGCTTTGTCCTACGAGCAGTACTTC.

The chain combines TRBV29-1 with TRBJ2-1, with D perhaps matching TRBD2 (6 bases). The V gene lost 5 bases and the J gene lost 1 base, with 9 bases spanning the gap. The CDR3 is 13 amino acids. The germline V gene encodes CDR1 SQVTM and CDR2 ANQGSEA. The CDR3 coding sequence is TGCAGCGTTCTCGGGGGTTCCTACAATGAGCAGTTCTTC. This encodes CSVLGGSYNEQFF.

This clone was recorded once. The chain links TRBV5-1 to TRBJ2-1; 8 positions agree with TRBD2. The CDR3 length is 16 residues. The V gene's germline CDR1 is SGHRS and CDR2 YFSETQ. Trimming cost V 0 bases and J 8 bases; bases outside gene matches: 10. The CDR3 is CASSLAGGAGADEQFF. The CDR3 DNA reads as TGCGCCAGCAGCTTGGCGGGTGGAGCGGGAGCGGATGAGCAGTTCTTC.

The J gene is TRBJ1-5, the V gene TRBV6-1, with D tentatively TRBD1 (5 bases). Trimming left V 2 bases short and J 3 bases short, with 14 bases between. The germline V gene encodes CDR1 MNHNS and CDR2 SASEGT. The CDR3 runs to 16 residues. The CDR3 DNA reads TGTGCCAGCAGTGAAAGAGGATGGGGGAACAATCAGCCCCAGCATTTT. Translation: CASSERGWGNNQPQHF.

The chain is built from TRBV9 and TRBJ2-7; no clear D gene. Trimming cost V 1 base and J 2 bases, with 16 bases left between them. The CDR3 is made up of 16 amino acids. Germline V CDR1 and CDR2: SGDLS, YYNGEE. The CDR3 loop reads CASSVTAFSSTYEQYF. The DNA for the CDR3 is TGTGCCAGCAGCGTAACGGCATTTAGCTCTACCTACGAGCAGTACTTC.

The V gene is TRBV5-1, the J gene TRBJ1-2, with D perhaps TRBD1 (6 bases). Trimming took off 0 bases at V and 7 bases at J, with 16 bases between the two ends. The CDR3 spans 15 residues. Germline V CDR1 and CDR2: SGHRS, YFSETQ. The CDR3 loop is CASSLVQGRMGGYTF. CDR3 DNA sequence: TGCGCCAGCAGCTTGGTTCAGGGGCGGATGGGTGGCTACACCTTC.

The chain carries TRBV2 and TRBJ2-6; D is unresolved. Germline V gives CDR1 SNHLY, CDR2 FYNNEI. This CDR3 region has 15 residues. V was pared by 6 bases and J by 0 bases, with 9 bases between. CDR3 amino acids: CASSGSTSGANVLTF. CDR3 nucleotides: TGTGCCAGCAGCGGCTCAACCTCTGGGGCCAACGTCCTGACTTTC.

The chain joins TRBV5-5 to TRBJ1-3; a possible D gene is TRBD1 (5 bases). There are 15 residues in the CDR3. The germline V gene encodes CDR1 SGHKS and CDR2 YYEKEE (reference sequence). V was trimmed by 5 bases and J by 1 base, leaving 13 bases between them. The CDR3 region is CASSQAGFSGNTIYF. CDR3 coding DNA: TGTGCCAGCAGTCAGGCAGGGTTTTCTGGAAACACCATATATTTT.